This entry is about one T cell receptor (beta chain). Its antigen is undetermined. MiXCR, applied by TCRdb to the reads, yields one record per CDR3 protein. Of roughly 700,000 distinct CDR3 sequences in the sample, around 30% are singletons; the top ten hold over 15%. This record belongs to a study of T cell repertoires in cytomegalovirus infection. Looking at the study overall: Use of recently identified HLA-C-restricted and well-studied HLA-B-restricted CMV epitopes was part of the study. Study findings and constraints: Accumulated public TCR beta family frequency recognized individuals carrying CMV together with the relevant HLA.

This CDR3 is 16 amino acids long. The germline V gene has CDR1 MGHRA and CDR2 YSYEKL. V was cut by 1 base and J by 8 bases, with 18 bases left in between. This chain connects TRBV4-1 to TRBJ2-1; D may be TRBD1 or TRBD2 (6 bases each). The material sequenced was cultured PBMCs, taken from culture after CMV antigen stimulation. The sequence derives from a human donor in good health (CMV status not recorded). Some clones in this sample may be carry-over from other donors' samples. Here the CDR3 reads CASSQAPGDLVYEQFF. In DNA form, the CDR3 reads TGCGCCAGCAGCCAAGCCCCAGGGGACTTGGTCTATGAGCAGTTCTTC.